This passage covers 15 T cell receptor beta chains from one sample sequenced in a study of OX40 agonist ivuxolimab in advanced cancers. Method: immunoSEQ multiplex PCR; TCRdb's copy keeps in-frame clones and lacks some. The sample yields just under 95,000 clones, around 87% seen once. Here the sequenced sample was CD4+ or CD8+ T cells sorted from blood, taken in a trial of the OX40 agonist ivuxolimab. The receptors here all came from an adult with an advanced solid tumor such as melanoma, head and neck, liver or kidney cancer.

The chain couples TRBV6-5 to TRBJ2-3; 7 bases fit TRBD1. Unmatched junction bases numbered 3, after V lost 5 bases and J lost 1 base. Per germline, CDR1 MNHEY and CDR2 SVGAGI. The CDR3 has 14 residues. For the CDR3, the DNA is TGTGCCAGCAGTATAGGACAGGGCACAGATACGCAGTATTTT. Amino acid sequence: CASSIGQGTDTQYF.

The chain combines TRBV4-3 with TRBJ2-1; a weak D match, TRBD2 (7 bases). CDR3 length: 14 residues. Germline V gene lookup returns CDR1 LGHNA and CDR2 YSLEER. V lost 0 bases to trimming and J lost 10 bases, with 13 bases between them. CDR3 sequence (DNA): TGCGCCAGCAGCCAAGAGGGGGGGGCCCGGGAGCAGTTCTTC. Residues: CASSQEGGAREQFF.

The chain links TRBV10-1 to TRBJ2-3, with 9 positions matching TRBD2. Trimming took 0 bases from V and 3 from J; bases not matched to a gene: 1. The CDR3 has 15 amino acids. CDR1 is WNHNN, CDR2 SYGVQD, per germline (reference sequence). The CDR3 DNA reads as TGCGCCAGCAGTGAGTCGAGCGGGAGGACAGATACGCAGTATTTT. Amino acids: CASSESSGRTDTQYF.

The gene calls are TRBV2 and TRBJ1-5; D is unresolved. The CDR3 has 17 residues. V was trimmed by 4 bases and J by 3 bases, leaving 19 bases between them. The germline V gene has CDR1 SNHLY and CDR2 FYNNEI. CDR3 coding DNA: TGTGCCAGCAGTGGGGAGGTGGAGACAAGGATCAATCAGCCCCAGCATTTT. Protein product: CASSGEVETRINQPQHF.

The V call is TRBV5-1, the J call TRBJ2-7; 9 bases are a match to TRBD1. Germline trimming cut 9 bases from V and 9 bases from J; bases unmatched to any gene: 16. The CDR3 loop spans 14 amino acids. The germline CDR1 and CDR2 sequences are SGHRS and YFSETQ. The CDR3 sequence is CAIIGPGQGVVQYF. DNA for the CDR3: TGCGCCATCATAGGTCCGGGACAGGGTGTTGTGCAGTACTTC.

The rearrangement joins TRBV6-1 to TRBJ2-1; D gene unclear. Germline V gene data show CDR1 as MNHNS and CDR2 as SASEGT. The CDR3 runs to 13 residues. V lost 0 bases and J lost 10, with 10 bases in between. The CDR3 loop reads CASSEAFRSEQFF. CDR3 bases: TGTGCCAGCAGTGAAGCCTTTAGGTCCGAGCAGTTCTTC.

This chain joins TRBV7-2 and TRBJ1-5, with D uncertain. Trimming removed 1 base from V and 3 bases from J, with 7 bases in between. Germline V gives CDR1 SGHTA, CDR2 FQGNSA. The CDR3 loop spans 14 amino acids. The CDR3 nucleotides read TGTGCCAGCAGCTTAGTTCAGTTCAATCAGCCCCAGCATTTT. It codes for CASSLVQFNQPQHF. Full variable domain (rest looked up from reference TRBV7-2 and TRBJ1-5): GAGVSQSPSNKVTEKGKDVELRCDPISGHTALYWYRQSLGQGLEFLIYFQGNSAPDKSGLPSDRFSAERTGGSVSTLTIQRTQQEDSAVYLCASSLVQFNQPQHFGDGTRLSIL.

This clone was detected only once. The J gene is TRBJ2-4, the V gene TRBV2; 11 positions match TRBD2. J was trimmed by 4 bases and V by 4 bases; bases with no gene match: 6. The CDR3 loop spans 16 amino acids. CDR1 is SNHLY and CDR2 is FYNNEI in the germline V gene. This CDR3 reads CASSVLAGGIKNIQYF. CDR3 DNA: TGTGCCAGCAGTGTTTTAGCGGGGGGGATTAAAAACATTCAGTACTTC. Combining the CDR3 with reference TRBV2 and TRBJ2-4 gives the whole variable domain EPEVTQTPSHQVTQMGQEVILRCVPISNHLYFYWYRQILGQKVEFLVSFYNNEISEKSEIFDDQFSVERPDGSNFTLKIRSTKLEDSAMYFCASSVLAGGIKNIQYFGAGTRLSVL.

CDR3 region: CASSFPSLTYEQYF. As DNA, the CDR3 is TGTGCCAGCAGCTTCCCTTCATTGACCTACGAGCAGTACTTC. The chain links TRBV11-3 to TRBJ2-7; no firm D call. Germline CDR1 and CDR2: SGHNT and YENEEA. The CDR3 is 14 amino acids. V dropped 3 bases and J dropped 2 bases, with 11 bases sitting between them.

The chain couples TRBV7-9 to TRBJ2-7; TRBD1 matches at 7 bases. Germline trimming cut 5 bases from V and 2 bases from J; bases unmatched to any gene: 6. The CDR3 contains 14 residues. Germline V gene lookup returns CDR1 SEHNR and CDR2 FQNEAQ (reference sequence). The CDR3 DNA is TGTGCCAGCAGCGGTAGACAGGGTACCTACGAGCAGTACTTC. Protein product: CASSGRQGTYEQYF.

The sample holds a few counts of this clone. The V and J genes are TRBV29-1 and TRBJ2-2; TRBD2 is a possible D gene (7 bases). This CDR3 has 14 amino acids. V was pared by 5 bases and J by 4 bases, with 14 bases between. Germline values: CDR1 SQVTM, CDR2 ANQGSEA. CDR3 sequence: CSVTGGAGTGELFF. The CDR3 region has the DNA TGCAGCGTTACTGGGGGGGCGGGCACCGGGGAGCTGTTTTTT.

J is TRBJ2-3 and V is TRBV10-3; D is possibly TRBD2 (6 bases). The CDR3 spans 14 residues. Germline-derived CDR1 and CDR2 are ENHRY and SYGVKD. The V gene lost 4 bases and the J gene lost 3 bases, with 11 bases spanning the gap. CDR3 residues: CAISVLEGTDTQYF. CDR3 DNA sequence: TGTGCCATCAGTGTGTTGGAGGGAACAGATACGCAGTATTTT.

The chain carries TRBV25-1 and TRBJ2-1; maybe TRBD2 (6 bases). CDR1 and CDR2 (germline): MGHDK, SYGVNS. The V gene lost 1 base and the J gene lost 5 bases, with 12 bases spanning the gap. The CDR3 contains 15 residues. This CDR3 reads CASSEWSGGDNEQFF. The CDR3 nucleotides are TGTGCCAGCAGTGAATGGTCAGGAGGGGACAATGAGCAGTTCTTC.

The CDR3 loop reads CASSQGGVPEAFF. In DNA, the CDR3 is TGCGCCAGCAGCCAGGGGGGGGTTCCTGAAGCTTTCTTT. This rearrangement joins TRBV4-3 to TRBJ1-1; D may be TRBD1 (5 bases). Germline-derived CDR1 and CDR2 are LGHNA and YSLEER. The CDR3 runs to 13 residues. Trimming removed 3 bases from V and 6 bases from J, with 11 bases in between.

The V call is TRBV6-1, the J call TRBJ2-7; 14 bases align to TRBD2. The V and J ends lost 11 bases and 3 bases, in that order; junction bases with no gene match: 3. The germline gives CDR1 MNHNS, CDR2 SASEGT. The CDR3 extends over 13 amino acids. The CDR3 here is CAGTSGGFYEQYF. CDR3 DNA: TGTGCCGGGACTAGCGGGGGTTTCTACGAGCAGTACTTC.